The next 16 T cell receptor beta chains were all read from a single sample in a study of follicular helper T cells after annual influenza vaccination. TCRdb's copy holds only in-frame clones and misses some; the assay was immunoSEQ multiplex PCR. Counted here are about 16,000 clones, 70% to 85% occurring once; the ten biggest clones make up approximately 1.3%. Time point: 2014-2015 season, 7 days after vaccination. The specimen was CXCR5+ CD38- circulating T follicular helper cells from blood, collected 7 days after influenza vaccination. The subset denotes: circulating Tfh, non-naive CD4+CXCR5+PD-1+ (ICOS+CD38+ or ICOS-CD38-). Receptors were obtained from an adult who received the influenza vaccine.

The chain has TRBV5-6 and TRBJ2-7; the D is unclear. Trimming cost V 0 bases and J 5 bases, with 9 bases left between them. Germline V gives CDR1 SGHDT, CDR2 YYEEEE. The CDR3 has 13 amino acids. The CDR3 nucleotides are TGTGCCAGCAGCTTGGTACAGTCGGACGAGCAGTACTTC. Protein: CASSLVQSDEQYF.

The CDR3 protein is CASSTDGTGRSPLHF. The CDR3 region has the DNA TGTGCCAGCAGCACCGATGGGACAGGACGCTCACCCCTCCACTTT. This sequence joins TRBV9 and TRBJ1-6; TRBD1 aligns across 8 bases. Germline CDR1 reads SGDLS; CDR2 reads YYNGEE. V dropped 4 bases and J dropped 10; count of bases not matched to a gene: 10. There are 15 residues in the CDR3.

The chain employs TRBV28 and TRBJ2-1; TRBD1 matches 7 bases. Looked up from germline, CDR1 is MDHEN and CDR2 is SYDVKM. V shed 4 bases, J shed 0 bases, and the junction held 3 bases outside the gene matches. The CDR3 is made up of 15 amino acids. CDR3 DNA: TGTGCCAGCAGTTATCCAGGGGGCTCCTACAATGAGCAGTTCTTC. As protein: CASSYPGGSYNEQFF.

This clone was seen just once. The V call is TRBV4-1, the J call TRBJ2-3, with TRBD2 identical over 7 bases. Per germline, CDR1 MGHRA and CDR2 YSYEKL. Trimming cost V 5 bases and J 4 bases; bases outside gene matches: 6. This CDR3 is 14 amino acids long. This chain's CDR3 is CASSSAGPSDTQYF. The DNA of the CDR3 is TGCGCCAGCAGCTCAGCGGGGCCCTCAGATACGCAGTATTTT.

The V and J genes are TRBV5-1 and TRBJ2-2; 8 nucleotides line up with TRBD1. The germline gives CDR1 SGHRS, CDR2 YFSETQ. The CDR3 covers 19 residues. Losses at the gene ends were 1 base for V and 4 bases for J; bases not matched to a gene: 15. The DNA of the CDR3 is TGCGCCAGCAGCTTGTGGGGCTTTGGACAGGGAAGAGGCACCGGGGAGCTGTTTTTT. Protein product: CASSLWGFGQGRGTGELFF.

The chain has TRBV5-1 and TRBJ2-7; 11 nucleotides agree with TRBD2. The CDR3 sequence is 14 residues long. V shed 4 bases and J 4 bases; nucleotides not matched to a gene: 4. In germline, CDR1 is SGHRS, CDR2 YFSETQ. The CDR3, as DNA: TGCGCCAGCAGCGCCGGGACTAGCGGATACGAGCAGTACTTC. It yields the protein CASSAGTSGYEQYF.

This chain uses TRBV5-4 with TRBJ1-6; D perhaps matches TRBD1 (6 bases). V was clipped by 1 base and J by 7 bases, with 12 bases between them. The CDR3 has 15 amino acids. Germline V gene sequence: CDR1 SGHNT, CDR2 YYREEE (reference sequence). The CDR3: CASSLFAGANSPLHF. The CDR3 bases are TGTGCCAGCAGCTTGTTTGCAGGGGCAAATTCACCCCTCCACTTT.

The chain uses TRBV7-3 and TRBJ2-1; the match to TRBD1 covers 10 bases. Germline V lookup: CDR1 SGHTA, CDR2 FQGTGA. Germline trimming cut 2 bases from V and 7 bases from J; bases unmatched to any gene: 8. CDR3 length: 16 amino acids. CDR3 in amino acids: CASSLAGTGVRNEQFF. The CDR3, as DNA: TGTGCCAGCAGCTTAGCCGGGACAGGGGTTAGGAATGAGCAGTTCTTC.

The chain couples TRBV6-1 to TRBJ1-2, with D possibly being TRBD1 (6 bases). The CDR3 runs 15 residues. Germline V gene lookup returns CDR1 MNHNS and CDR2 SASEGT. V lost 3 bases, J lost 7 bases, and 18 bases lay in between. Written as DNA, the CDR3 is TGTGCCAGCAGTGATGGGACAAGGACTCCGCCTGGCTACACCTTC. Its protein is CASSDGTRTPPGYTF.

The genes are TRBV5-1 and TRBJ2-3; D unresolved. The CDR3 has 14 amino acids. V was cut by 1 base and J by 1 base, with 7 bases left in between. CDR1 and CDR2 from the germline V gene are SGHRS and YFSETQ. This CDR3 is CASSLNSGTDTQYF. The CDR3 bases are TGCGCCAGCAGCTTGAATTCGGGCACAGATACGCAGTATTTT.

The V gene is TRBV5-6, the J gene TRBJ2-3; 8 positions agree with TRBD2. Germline trimming cut 4 bases from V and 5 bases from J; bases unmatched to any gene: 9. Germline V gives CDR1 SGHDT, CDR2 YYEEEE. This CDR3 is 15 amino acids long. The CDR3 is CASSPSGGRGDTQYF. DNA for the CDR3: TGTGCCAGCAGCCCGAGCGGGGGCCGGGGAGATACGCAGTATTTT.

The rearrangement links TRBV4-1 to TRBJ1-6; D ambiguous. Germline V gene lookup returns CDR1 MGHRA and CDR2 YSYEKL. This CDR3 spans 13 amino acids. Trimming cost V 11 bases and J 0 bases, with 8 bases left between them. CDR3 in DNA: TGCGCCTCGTCCAGCTCCTATAATTCACCCCTCCACTTT. Translation gives CASSSSYNSPLHF.

V usage is TRBV7-8 and J usage is TRBJ2-1; D gene unclear. Per germline, CDR1 SGHVS and CDR2 FQNEAQ. The V end lost 4 bases, the J end lost 7 bases, and 11 bases lay between the germline ends. The CDR3 is 13 amino acids. CDR3 amino acids: CASSYTVGNEQFF. CDR3 bases: TGTGCCAGCAGCTACACGGTCGGGAATGAGCAGTTCTTC.

The V and J genes are TRBV7-9 and TRBJ1-1; a possible D gene is TRBD1 (6 bases). The length of the CDR3 is 14 residues. In germline, CDR1 is SEHNR, CDR2 FQNEAQ (reference sequence). V lost 5 bases, J lost 1 base, and 11 bases lay in between. The CDR3 nucleotides read TGTGCCAGCAGCCTCGGGACACAGAACACTGAAGCTTTCTTT. Amino acids: CASSLGTQNTEAFF.

V usage is TRBV2 and J usage is TRBJ2-6; 7 bases fit TRBD1. The CDR3 spans 15 residues. V trimming: 5 bases; J trimming: 0 bases; junction bases outside the gene matches: 1. CDR1 and CDR2 from the germline V gene are SNHLY and FYNNEI. The CDR3 loop is CASSRQGSGANVLTF. DNA for the CDR3: TGTGCCAGCAGTAGACAGGGCTCTGGGGCCAACGTCCTGACTTTC.

Of note for this clone: Compared with germline, one end of the junction differs, possibly owing to a read error. The chain carries TRBV28 and TRBJ2-7, with 10 bases aligning to TRBD2. CDR3 length: 16 residues. CDR1 and CDR2 (germline): MDHEN, SYDVKM. The CDR3 sequence: CASSPPTSGPSYGQYF. In nucleotides, the CDR3 is TGTGCCAGCAGTCCTCCGACTAGCGGGCCCTCTTACGGGCAGTACTTC. The whole variable domain, filled in from reference TRBV28 and TRBJ2-7, reads DVKVTQSSRYLVKRTGEKVFLECVQDMDHENMFWYRQDPGLGLRLIYFSYDVKMKEKGDIPEGYSVSREKKERFSLILESASTNQTSMYLCASSPPTSGPSYGQYFGPGTRLTVT.